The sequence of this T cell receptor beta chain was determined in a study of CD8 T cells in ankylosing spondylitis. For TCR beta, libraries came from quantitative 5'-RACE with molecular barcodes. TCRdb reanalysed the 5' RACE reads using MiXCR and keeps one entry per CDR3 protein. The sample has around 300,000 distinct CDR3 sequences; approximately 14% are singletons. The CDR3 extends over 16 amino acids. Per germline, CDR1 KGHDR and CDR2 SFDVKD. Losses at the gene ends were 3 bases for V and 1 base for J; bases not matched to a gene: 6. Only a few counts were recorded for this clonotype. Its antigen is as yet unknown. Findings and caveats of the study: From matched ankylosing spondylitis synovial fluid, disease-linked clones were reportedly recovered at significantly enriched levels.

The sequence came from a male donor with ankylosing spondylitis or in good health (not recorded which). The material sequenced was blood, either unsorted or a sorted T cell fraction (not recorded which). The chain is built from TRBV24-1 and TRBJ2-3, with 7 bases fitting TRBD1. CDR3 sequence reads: CATSDRQGVGTDTQYF. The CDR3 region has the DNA TGTGCCACCAGTGATCGACAGGGAGTGGGCACAGATACGCAGTATTTT.